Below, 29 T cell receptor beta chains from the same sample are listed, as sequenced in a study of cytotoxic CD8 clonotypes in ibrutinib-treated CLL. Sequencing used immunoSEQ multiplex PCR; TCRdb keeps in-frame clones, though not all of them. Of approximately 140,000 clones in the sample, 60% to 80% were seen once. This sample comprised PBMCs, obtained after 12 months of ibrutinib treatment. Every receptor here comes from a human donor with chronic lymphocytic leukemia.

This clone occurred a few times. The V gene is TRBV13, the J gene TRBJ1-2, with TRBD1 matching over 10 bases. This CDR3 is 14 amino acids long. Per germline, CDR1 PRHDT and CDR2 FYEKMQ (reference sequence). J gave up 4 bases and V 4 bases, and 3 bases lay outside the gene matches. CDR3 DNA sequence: TGTGCCAGCAGCTCGTGGACAGGGGGCTATGGCTACACCTTC. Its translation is CASSSWTGGYGYTF.

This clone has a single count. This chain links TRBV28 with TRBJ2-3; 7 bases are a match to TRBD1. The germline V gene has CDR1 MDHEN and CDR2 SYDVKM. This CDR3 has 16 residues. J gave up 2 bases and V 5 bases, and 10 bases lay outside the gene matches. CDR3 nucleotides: TGTGCCAGCAGTCCCCTCGGGACAGTTACCACAGATACGCAGTATTTT. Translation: CASSPLGTVTTDTQYF.

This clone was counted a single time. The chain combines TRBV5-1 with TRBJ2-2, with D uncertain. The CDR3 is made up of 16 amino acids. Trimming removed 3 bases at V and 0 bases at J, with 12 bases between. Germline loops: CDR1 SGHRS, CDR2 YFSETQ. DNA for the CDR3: TGCGCCAGCAGCTCGTCCCAGATCTCGAACACCGGGGAGCTGTTTTTT. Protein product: CASSSSQISNTGELFF.

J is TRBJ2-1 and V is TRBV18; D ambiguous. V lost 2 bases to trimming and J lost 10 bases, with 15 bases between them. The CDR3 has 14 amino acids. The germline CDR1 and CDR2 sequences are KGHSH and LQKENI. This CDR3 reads CASSPASAVREQFF. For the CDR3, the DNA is TGTGCCAGCTCACCAGCTTCCGCGGTTCGGGAGCAGTTCTTC.

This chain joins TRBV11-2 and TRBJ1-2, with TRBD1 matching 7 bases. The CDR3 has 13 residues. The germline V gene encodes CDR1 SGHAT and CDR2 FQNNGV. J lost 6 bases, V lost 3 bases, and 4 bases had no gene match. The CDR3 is CASSLRQGDGYTF. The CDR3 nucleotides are TGTGCCAGCAGCTTGAGACAGGGAGATGGCTACACCTTC.

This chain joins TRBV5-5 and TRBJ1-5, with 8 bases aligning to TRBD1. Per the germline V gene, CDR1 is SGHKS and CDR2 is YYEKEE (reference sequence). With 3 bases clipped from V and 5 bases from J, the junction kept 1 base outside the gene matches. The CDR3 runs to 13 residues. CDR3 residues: CASSSTGDQPQHF. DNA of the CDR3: TGTGCCAGCAGCTCGACAGGGGATCAGCCCCAGCATTTT. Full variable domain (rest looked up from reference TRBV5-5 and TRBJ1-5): DAGVTQSPTHLIKTRGQQVTLRCSPISGHKSVSWYQQVLGQGPQFIFQYYEKEERGRGNFPDRFSARQFPNYSSELNVNALLLGDSALYLCASSSTGDQPQHFGDGTRLSIL.

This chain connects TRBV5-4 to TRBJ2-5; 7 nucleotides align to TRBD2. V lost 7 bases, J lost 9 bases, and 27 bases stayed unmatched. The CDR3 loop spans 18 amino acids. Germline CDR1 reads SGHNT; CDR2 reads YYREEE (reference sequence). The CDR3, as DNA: TGTGCCAGCCAGAAGTACGGGGAGGGCTCTCCCTCCGATGGGGCCCAGTACTTC. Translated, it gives CASQKYGEGSPSDGAQYF. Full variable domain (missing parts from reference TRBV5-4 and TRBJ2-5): ETGVTQSPTHLIKTRGQQVTLRCSSQSGHNTVSWYQQALGQGPQFIFQYYREEENGRGNFPPRFSGLQFPNYSSELNVNALELDDSALYLCASQKYGEGSPSDGAQYFGPGTRLLVL.

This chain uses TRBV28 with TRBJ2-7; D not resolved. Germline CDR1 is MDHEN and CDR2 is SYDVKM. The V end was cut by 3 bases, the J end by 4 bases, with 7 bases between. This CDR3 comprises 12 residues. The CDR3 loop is CASSFWAYEQYF. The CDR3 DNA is TGTGCCAGCAGTTTTTGGGCTTACGAGCAGTACTTC.

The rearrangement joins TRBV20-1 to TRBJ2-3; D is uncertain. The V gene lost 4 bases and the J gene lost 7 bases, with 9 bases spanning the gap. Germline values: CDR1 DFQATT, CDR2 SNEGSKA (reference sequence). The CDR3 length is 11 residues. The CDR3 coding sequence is TGCAGTGCTATAGGTGGAAATACGCAGTATTTT. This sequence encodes CSAIGGNTQYF.

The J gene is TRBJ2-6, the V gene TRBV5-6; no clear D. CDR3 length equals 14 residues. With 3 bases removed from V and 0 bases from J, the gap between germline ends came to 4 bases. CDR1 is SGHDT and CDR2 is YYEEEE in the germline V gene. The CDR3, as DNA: TGTGCCAGCAGCTCGGTCTCTGGGGCCAACGTCCTGACTTTC. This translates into CASSSVSGANVLTF.

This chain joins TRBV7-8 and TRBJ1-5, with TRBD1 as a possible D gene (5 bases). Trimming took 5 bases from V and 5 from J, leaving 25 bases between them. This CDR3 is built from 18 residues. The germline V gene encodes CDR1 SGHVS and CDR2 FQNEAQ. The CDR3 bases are TGTGCCAGCAGCCCACCGCGAGTGGGGCGATTGGGCGATCAGCCCCAGCATTTT. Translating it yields CASSPPRVGRLGDQPQHF.

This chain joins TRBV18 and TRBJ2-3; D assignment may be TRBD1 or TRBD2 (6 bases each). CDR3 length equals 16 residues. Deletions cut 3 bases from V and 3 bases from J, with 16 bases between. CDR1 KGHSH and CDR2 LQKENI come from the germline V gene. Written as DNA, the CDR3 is TGTGCCAGCTCACCGGTGAACGGGGGCCTGACAGATACGCAGTATTTT. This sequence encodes CASSPVNGGLTDTQYF.

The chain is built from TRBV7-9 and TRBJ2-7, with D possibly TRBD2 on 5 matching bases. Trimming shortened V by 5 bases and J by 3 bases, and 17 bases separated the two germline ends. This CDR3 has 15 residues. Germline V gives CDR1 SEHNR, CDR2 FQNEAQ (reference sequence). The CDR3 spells CASSEADGVHYEQYF. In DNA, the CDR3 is TGTGCCAGCAGCGAAGCGGACGGAGTGCACTACGAGCAGTACTTC.

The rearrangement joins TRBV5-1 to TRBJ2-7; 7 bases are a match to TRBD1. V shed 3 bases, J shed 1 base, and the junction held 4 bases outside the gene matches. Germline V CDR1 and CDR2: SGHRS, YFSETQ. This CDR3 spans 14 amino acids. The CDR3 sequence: CASSSQTGSYEQYF. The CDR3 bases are TGCGCCAGCAGCTCTCAGACAGGGTCCTACGAGCAGTACTTC.

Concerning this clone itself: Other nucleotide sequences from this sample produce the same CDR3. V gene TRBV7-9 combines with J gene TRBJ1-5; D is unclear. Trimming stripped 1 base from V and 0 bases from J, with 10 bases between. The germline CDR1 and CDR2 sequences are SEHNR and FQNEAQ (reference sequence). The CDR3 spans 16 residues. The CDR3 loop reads CASSLGGQISNQPQHF. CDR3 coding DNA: TGTGCCAGCAGCTTAGGAGGGCAGATTAGCAATCAGCCCCAGCATTTT.

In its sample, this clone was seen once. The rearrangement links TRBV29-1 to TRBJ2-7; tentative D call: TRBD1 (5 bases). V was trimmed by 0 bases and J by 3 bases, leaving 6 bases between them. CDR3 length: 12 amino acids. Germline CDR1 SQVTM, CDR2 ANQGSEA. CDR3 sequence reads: CSVEDRDYEQYF. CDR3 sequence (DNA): TGCAGCGTTGAAGACAGGGACTACGAGCAGTACTTC.

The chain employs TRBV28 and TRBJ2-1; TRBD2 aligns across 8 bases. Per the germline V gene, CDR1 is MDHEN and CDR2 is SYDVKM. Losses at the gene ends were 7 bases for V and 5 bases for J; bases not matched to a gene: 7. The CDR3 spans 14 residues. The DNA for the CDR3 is TGTGCCAGCATTCTAGCGGGTCCAAACAATGAGCAGTTCTTC. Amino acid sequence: CASILAGPNNEQFF. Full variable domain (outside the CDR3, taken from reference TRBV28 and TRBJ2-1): DVKVTQSSRYLVKRTGEKVFLECVQDMDHENMFWYRQDPGLGLRLIYFSYDVKMKEKGDIPEGYSVSREKKERFSLILESASTNQTSMYLCASILAGPNNEQFFGPGTRLTVL.

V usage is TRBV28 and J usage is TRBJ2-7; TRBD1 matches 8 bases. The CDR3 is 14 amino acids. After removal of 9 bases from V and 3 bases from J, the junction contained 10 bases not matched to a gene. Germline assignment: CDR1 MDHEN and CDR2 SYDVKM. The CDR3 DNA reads TGTGCCAGTGGCGGGACAGGTCCAATCTACGAGCAGTACTTC. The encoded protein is CASGGTGPIYEQYF.

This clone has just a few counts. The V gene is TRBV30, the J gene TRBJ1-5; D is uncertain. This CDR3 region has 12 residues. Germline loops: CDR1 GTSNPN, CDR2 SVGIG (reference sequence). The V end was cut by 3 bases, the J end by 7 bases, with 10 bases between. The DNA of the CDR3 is TGTGCCTGGAGCCGGACCCTACAGCCCCAGCATTTT. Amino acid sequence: CAWSRTLQPQHF.

The CDR3 loop reads CAISGGQGVETQYF. CDR3 nucleotide sequence: TGTGCCATCAGTGGGGGACAGGGGGTAGAGACCCAGTACTTC. This chain joins TRBV10-3 and TRBJ2-5, with TRBD1 matching 11 bases. The CDR3 is 14 residues long. Germline V gene sequence: CDR1 ENHRY, CDR2 SYGVKD. V lost 4 bases to trimming and J lost 4 bases; unmatched junction nucleotides: 2.

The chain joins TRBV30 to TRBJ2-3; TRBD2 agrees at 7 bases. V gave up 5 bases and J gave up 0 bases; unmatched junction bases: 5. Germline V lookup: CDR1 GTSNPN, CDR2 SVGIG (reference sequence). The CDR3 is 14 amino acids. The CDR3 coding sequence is TGTGCCTGGGGCACAGCGGGGAGCACAGATACGCAGTATTTT. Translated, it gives CAWGTAGSTDTQYF.

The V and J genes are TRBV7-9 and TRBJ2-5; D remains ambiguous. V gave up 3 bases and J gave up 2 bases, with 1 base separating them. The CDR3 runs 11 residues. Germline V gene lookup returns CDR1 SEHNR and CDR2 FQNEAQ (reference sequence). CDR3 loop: CASSLQETQYF. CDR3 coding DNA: TGTGCCAGCAGCTTGCAAGAGACCCAGTACTTC.

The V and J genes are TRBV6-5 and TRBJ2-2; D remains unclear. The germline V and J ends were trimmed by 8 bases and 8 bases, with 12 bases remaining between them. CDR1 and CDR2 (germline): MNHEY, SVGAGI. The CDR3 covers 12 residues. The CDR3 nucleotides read TGTGCCAGCGGTCGGCTTACTGGGGAGCTGTTTTTT. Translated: CASGRLTGELFF.

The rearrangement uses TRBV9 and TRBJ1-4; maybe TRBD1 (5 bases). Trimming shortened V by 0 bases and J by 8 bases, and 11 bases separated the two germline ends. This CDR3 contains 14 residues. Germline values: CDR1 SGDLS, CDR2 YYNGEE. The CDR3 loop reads CASSVDGGGEKLFF. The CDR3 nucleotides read TGTGCCAGCAGCGTAGATGGGGGTGGGGAAAAACTGTTTTTT.

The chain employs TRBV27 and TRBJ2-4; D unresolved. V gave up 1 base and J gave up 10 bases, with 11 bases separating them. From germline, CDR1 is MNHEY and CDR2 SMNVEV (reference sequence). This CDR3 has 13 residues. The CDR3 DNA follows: TGTGCCAGCAGTTTATTCCATGACGGGATTCAGTACTTC. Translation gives CASSLFHDGIQYF.

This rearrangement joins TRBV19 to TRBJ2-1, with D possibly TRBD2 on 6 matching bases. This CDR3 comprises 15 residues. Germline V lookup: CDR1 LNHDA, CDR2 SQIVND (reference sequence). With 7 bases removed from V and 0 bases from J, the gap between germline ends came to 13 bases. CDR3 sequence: CASMSGLGSYNEQFF. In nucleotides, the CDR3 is TGTGCCAGTATGAGCGGGCTAGGCTCCTACAATGAGCAGTTCTTC. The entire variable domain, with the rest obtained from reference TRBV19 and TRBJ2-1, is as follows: DGGITQSPKYLFRKEGQNVTLSCEQNLNHDAMYWYRQDPGQGLRLIYYSQIVNDFQKGDIAEGYSVSREKKESFPLTVTSAQKNPTAFYLCASMSGLGSYNEQFFGPGTRLTVL.

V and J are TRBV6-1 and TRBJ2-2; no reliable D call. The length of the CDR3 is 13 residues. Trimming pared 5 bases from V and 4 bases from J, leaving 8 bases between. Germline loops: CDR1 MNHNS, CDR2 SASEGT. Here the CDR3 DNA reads TGTGCCAGCAGTTCGAGTTCCACCGGGGAGCTGTTTTTT. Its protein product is CASSSSSTGELFF.

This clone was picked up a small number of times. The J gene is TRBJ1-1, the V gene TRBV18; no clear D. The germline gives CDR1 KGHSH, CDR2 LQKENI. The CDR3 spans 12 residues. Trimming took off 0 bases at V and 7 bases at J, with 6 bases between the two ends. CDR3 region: CASSPPVGEAFF. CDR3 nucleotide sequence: TGTGCCAGCTCACCACCGGTTGGTGAAGCTTTCTTT.

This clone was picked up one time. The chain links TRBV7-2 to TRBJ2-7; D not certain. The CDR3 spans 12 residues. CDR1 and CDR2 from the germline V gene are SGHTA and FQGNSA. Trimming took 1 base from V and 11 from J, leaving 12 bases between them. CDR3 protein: CASSLGAADEYF. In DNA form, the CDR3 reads TGTGCCAGCAGCTTAGGGGCAGCCGATGAGTACTTC.